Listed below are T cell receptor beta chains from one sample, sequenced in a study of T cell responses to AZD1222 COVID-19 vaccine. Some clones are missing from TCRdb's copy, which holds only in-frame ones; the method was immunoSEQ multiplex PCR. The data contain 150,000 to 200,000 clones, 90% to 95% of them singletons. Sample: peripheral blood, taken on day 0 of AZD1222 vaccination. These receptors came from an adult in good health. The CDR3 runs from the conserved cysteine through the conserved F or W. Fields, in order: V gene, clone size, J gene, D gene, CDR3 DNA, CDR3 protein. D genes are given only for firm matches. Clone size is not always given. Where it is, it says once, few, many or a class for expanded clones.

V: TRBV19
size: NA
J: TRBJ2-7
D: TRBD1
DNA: TGTGCCAGTAGTATAGTTCCAGGGGGCGCGGGGGAGCAGTACTTC
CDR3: CASSIVPGGAGEQYF

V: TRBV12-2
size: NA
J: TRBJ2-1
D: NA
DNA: TGTGCAAGTCGCCCCCCGAGGGCGGGGGGGCTCTGGCAGTTCTTC
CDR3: CASRPPRAGGLWQFF

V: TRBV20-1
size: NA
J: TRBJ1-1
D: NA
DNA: TGCAGTGCTAGTTCGGCCAATATCAGGGAAGGTGATACTGAAGCTTTCTTT
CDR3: CSASSANIREGDTEAFF

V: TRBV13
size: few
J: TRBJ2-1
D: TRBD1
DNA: TGTGCCAGCAGCCCGCGTAGACAGGGGTGGAACAATGAGCAGTTCTTC
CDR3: CASSPRRQGWNNEQFF

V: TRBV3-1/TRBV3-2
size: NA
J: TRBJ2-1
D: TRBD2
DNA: TGTGCCAGCAGTCTGACTAGCGGGGGGTATCTTAATGAGCAGTTCTTC
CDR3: CASSLTSGGYLNEQFF

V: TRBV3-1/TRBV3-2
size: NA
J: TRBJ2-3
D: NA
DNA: TGTGCCAGCAGCCCCAACGCAGCCACCACAGATACGCAGTATTTT
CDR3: CASSPNAATTDTQYF

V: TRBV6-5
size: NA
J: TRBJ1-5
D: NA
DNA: TGTGCCAGCAGTAGGGGCGACAATCAGCCCCAGCATTTT
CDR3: CASSRGDNQPQHF

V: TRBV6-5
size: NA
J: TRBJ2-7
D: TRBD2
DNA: TGTGCCAGCAGGACCCCCGGGGGGGAGCAGTACTTC
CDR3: CASRTPGGEQYF

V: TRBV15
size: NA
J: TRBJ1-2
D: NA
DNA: TGTGCCATAAATAAGGGCCCACCAAACTATGGCTACACCTTC
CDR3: CAINKGPPNYGYTF

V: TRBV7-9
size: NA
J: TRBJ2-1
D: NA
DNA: TGTGCCAGCAGCTTAGTGTTTGGGGTATCCTACAATGAGCAGTTCTTC
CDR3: CASSLVFGVSYNEQFF

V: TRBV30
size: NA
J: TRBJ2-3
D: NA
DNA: TGTGCCTTGGTACTTCGGGGAGCGGAAATTATCAATACGCAGTATTTT
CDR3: CALVLRGAEIINTQYF

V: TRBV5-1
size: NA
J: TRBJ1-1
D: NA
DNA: TGCGCCAGCAGCTGGGAGGACAGTTTGAACACTGAAGCTTTCTTT
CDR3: CASSWEDSLNTEAFF

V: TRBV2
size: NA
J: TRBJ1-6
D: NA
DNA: TGTGCCAGCAGCCCCACACGCGCGCCATCACCCCTCCACTTT
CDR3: CASSPTRAPSPLHF

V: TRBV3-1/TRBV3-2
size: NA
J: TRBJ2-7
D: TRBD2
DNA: TGTGCCAGCAGCCAAACTCAGGGAGGGTGGGCCTACGAGCAGTACTTC
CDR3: CASSQTQGGWAYEQYF

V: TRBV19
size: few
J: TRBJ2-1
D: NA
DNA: TGTGCCAGTAGTACAAAAGAAGGTTTCTACAATGAGCAGTTCTTC
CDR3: CASSTKEGFYNEQFF

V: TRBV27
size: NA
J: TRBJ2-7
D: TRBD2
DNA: TGTGCCAGCAGTTCCTGGACTAGCGGGGACCCCTACGAGCAGTACTTC
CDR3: CASSSWTSGDPYEQYF

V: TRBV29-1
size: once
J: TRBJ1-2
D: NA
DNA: TGCAGCGTTTGGGCAGGCGCACTCTATGGCTACACCTTC
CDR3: CSVWAGALYGYTF

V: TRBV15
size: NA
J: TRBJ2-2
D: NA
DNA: TGTGCCACCAGCAGAGCCCGCGGGCTCCCGAACACCGGGGAGCTGTTTTTT
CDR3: CATSRARGLPNTGELFF

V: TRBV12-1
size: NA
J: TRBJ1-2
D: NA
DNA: TGTGCCAGCAGCTTTGCTGCCAGGGGGGGGAACCTAAACTATGGCTACACCTTC
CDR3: CASSFAARGGNLNYGYTF

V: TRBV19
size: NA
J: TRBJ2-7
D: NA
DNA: TGTGCCAGTAGTATTGGGTCAGGACCGTACTACGAGCAGTACTTC
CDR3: CASSIGSGPYYEQYF

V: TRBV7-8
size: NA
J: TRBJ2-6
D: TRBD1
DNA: TGTGCCAGCAGCCTCGGACAGGCTGGGGCCAACGTCCTGACTTTC
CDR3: CASSLGQAGANVLTF

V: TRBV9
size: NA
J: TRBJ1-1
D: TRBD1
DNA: TGTGCCAGCGGACAGGGAAACACTGAAGCTTTCTTT
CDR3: CASGQGNTEAFF

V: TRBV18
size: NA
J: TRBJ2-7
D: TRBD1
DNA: TGTGCCAGCTCACCACCGGGACAGGGAATGGCGTACTTC
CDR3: CASSPPGQGMAYF

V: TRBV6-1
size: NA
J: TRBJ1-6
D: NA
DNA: TGTGCCAGCAGTGGGACTTCCAGCTCCTATAATTCACCCCTCCACTTT
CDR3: CASSGTSSSYNSPLHF

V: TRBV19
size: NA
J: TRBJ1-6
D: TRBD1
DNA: TGTGCCAGTAGTATCCGGACAGGGGAAAGGTCACCCCTCCACTTT
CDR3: CASSIRTGERSPLHF

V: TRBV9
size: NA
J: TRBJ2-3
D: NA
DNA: TGTGCCAGCGGCGGGCTATTGGGTACGCAGTATTTT
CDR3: CASGGLLGTQYF

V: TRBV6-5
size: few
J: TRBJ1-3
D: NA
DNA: TGTGCCAGCAGTTACTCCCGGACAGCTGGAAACACCATATATTTT
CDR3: CASSYSRTAGNTIYF

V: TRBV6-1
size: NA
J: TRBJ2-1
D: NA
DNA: TGTGCCAGCAGTGAAGTTAGCACGGCTGAGCAGTTCTTC
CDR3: CASSEVSTAEQFF

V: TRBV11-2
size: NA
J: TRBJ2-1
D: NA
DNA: TGTGCCAGCAGCTTTCCCAACGAGCATGAGCAGTTCTTC
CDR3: CASSFPNEHEQFF

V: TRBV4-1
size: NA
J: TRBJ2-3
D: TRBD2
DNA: TGCGCCAGCAGCCAAGATAATCGTTTTCGGGGGGCAGATACGCAGTATTTT
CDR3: CASSQDNRFRGADTQYF

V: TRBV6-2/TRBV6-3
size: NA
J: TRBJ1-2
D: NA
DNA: TGTGCCAGCAGTTTCTTTCCTCAGGGGCTGGATGGCTACACCTTC
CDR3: CASSFFPQGLDGYTF

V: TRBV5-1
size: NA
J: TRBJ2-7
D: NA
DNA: TGCGCCAGCAGCTTGGACCCTAGTTTTTACGAGCAGTACTTC
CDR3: CASSLDPSFYEQYF

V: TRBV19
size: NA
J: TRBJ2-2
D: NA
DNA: TGTGCCACTGAAGGGCAGGCGAACACCGGGGAGCTGTTTTTT
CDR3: CATEGQANTGELFF

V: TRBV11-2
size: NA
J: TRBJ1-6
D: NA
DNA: TGTGCCAGCAGCCTCGGTGGTCCCCTCCACTTT
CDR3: CASSLGGPLHF

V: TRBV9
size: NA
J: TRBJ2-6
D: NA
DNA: TGTGCCAGCAGCGTAGTTGGGGGAGCTGGGGCCAACGTCCTGACTTTC
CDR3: CASSVVGGAGANVLTF

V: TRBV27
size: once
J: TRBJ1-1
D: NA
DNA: TGTGCCAGCAGTTCCGATCCTCAGGGTTTGAGGACTGAAGCTTTCTTT
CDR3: CASSSDPQGLRTEAFF

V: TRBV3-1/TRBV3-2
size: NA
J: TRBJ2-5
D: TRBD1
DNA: TGTGCCAGCAGCCAAAGGACAGGGGAACAAGAGACCCAGTACTTC
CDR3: CASSQRTGEQETQYF

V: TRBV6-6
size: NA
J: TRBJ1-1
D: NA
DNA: TGTGCCAGCAGCGGAGGGGTTACAAGGGGCACTGAAGCTTTCTTT
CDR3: CASSGGVTRGTEAFF

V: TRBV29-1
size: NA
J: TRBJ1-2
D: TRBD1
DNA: TGCAGCGCTAAAACCGGGACAGGGGGTCCTAGCAACTATGGCTACACCTTC
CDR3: CSAKTGTGGPSNYGYTF

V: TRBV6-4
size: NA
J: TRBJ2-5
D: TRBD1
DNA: TGTGCCAGCAGTGTTTATCTCGAACAGGGGCAAGAGACCCAGTACTTC
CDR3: CASSVYLEQGQETQYF

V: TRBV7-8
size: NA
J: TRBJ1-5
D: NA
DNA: TGTGCCAGCAGCTTAGCGTCAATCGATCAGCCCCAGCATTTT
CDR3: CASSLASIDQPQHF

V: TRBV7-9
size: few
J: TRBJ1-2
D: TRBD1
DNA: TGTGCCAGCAGATTTCTCCCGGGACAGGCCGTGGAGAGCTACACCTTC
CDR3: CASRFLPGQAVESYTF

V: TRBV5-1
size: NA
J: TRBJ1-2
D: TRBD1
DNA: TGCGCCAGCAGTCCCCAACCGGGACAGAAGGTTGTCGGCTACACCTTC
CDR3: CASSPQPGQKVVGYTF

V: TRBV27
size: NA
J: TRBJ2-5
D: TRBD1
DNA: TGTGCCAGCAGTCCACGGGACAGGCAAGAGACCCAGTACTTC
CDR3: CASSPRDRQETQYF

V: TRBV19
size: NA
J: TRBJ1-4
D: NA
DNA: TGTGCCAGTAGTATACCCCGGGGGACAAGTAATGAAAAACTGTTTTTT
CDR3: CASSIPRGTSNEKLFF

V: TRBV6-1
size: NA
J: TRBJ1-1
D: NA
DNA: TGTGCCAGCAGTGAAGACGGGAACACTGAAGCTTTCTTT
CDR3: CASSEDGNTEAFF

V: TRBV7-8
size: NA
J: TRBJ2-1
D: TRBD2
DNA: TGTGCCAGCAGCTCAAGCGGGGGGAACTACAATGAGCAGTTCTTC
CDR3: CASSSSGGNYNEQFF

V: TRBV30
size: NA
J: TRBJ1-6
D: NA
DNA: TGTGCCCCAATGTGGGCTTTTAACAATTCACCCCTCCACTTT
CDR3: CAPMWAFNNSPLHF

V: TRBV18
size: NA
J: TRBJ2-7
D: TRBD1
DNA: TGTGCCAGCTCACTAACCAGACCCGGGACAGGGGGGATATACGAGCAGTACTTC
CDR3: CASSLTRPGTGGIYEQYF

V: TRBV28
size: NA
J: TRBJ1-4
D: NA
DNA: TGTGCCAGCAGCTCCCTCTCTTTACAGGGAGCAACTAATGAAAAACTGTTTTTT
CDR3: CASSSLSLQGATNEKLFF

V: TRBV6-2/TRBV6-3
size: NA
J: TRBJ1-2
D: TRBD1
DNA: TGTGCCAGCAGTTTCCTTCAGGGGGCCGGTGGCTACACCTTC
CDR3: CASSFLQGAGGYTF

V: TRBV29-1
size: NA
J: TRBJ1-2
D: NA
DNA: TGCAGCGTCCGGATGCGCGGTTTTGGAGGTGGCTACACCTTC
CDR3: CSVRMRGFGGGYTF

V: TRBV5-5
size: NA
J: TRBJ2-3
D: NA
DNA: TGTGCCAGCAGCTTTAATCCAGTCTTCGCTAGCACAGATACGCAGTATTTT
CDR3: CASSFNPVFASTDTQYF

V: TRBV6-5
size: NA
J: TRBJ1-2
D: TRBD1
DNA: TGTGCCAGCAGCGACAGGGGCTATGGCTACACCTTC
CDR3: CASSDRGYGYTF

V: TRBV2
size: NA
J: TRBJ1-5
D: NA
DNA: TGTGCCAGCTTCGACGGATATCAGCCCCAGCATTTT
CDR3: CASFDGYQPQHF